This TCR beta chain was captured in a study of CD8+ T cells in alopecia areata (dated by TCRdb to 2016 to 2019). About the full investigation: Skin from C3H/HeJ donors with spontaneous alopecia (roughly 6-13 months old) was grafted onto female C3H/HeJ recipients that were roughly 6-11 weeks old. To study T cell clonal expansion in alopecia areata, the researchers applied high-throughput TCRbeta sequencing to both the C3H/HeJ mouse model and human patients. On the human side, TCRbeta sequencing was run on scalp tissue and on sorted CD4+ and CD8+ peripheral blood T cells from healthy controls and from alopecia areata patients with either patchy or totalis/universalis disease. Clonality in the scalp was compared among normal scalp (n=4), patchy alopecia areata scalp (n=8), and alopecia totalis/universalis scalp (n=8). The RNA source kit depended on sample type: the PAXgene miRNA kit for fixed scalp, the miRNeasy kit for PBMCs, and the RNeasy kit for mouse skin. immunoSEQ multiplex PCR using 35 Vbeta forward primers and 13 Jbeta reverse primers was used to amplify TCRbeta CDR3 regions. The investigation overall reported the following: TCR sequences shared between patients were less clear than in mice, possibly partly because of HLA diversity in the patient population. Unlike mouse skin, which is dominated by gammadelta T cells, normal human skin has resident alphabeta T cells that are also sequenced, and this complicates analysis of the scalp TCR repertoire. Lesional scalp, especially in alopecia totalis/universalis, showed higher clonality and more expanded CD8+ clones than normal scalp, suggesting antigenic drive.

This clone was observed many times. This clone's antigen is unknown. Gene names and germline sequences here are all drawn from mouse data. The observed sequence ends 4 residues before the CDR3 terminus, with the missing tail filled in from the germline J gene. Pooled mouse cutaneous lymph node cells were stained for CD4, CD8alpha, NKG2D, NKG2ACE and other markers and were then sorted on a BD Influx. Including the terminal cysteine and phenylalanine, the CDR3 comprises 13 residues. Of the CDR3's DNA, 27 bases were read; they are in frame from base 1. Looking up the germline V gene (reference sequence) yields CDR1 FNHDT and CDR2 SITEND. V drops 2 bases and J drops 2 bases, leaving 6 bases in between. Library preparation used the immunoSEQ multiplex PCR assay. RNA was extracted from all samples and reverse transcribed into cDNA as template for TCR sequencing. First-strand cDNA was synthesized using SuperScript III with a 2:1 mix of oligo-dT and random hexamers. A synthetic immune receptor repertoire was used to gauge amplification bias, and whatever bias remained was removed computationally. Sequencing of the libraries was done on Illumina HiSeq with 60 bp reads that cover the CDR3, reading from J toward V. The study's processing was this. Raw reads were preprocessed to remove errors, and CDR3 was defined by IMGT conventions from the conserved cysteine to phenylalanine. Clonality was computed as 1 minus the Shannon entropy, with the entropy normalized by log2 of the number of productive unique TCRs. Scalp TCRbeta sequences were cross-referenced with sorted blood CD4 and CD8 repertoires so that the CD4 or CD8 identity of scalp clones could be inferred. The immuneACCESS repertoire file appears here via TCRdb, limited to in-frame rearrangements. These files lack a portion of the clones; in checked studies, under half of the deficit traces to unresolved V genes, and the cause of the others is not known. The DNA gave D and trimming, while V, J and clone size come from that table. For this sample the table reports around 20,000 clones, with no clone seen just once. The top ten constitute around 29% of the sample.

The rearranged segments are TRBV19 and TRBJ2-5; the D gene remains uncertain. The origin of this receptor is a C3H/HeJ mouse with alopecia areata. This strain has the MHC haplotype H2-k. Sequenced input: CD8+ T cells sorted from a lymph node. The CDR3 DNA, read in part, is TGTGCCAGCAGTATCACAGCCCAAGAC. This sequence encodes CASSITAQD. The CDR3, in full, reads CASSITAQDTQYF.